Listed below are T cell receptor beta chains from one sample, sequenced in a study of glioma-infiltrating T cells. Using its own MiXCR run on the multiplex PCR reads, TCRdb lists one record per CDR3 protein. This repertoire shows 90,000 or so distinct CDR3 sequences, about 40% found once; its top ten account for roughly two fifths. Sequencing used glioma tissue, nonneoplastic brain tissue, or PBMCs (not recorded which). The receptors derive from a human donor with low-grade glioma or glioblastoma, undergoing nonglioma brain surgery, or in good health (not recorded which). Both conserved end residues are part of each CDR3. The D gene is left open where the match is weak. Clone size appears in some rows only: once, few, many, or a class for an expanded clone.

CDR3 DNA,CDR3 protein,clone size,D gene,J gene,V gene
TGCGCCAGCAGAGACCCGGGACAGGGTTCCTACGAGCAGTACTTC,CASRDPGQGSYEQYF,NA,TRBD1,TRBJ2-7,TRBV10-2
TGCGCCAGCGGCTTGGGTGGCATATCCTCTGGAAACACCATATATTTT,CASGLGGISSGNTIYF,NA,NA,TRBJ1-3,TRBV5-1
TGTGCCAGCAGTTCCGTACTAGCGGGAGTTATATACGAGCAGCACTTC,CASSSVLAGVIYEQHF,NA,TRBD2,TRBJ2-7,TRBV27
TGTGCCTGGAATCCGGGCAATGAGCAGTTCTTC,CAWNPGNEQFF,few,NA,TRBJ2-1,TRBV30
TGTGCCAGCAGCACTCAGATACTAGCTAAGCAGTTCTTC,CASSTQILAKQFF,many,NA,TRBJ2-1,TRBV14
TGTGCCAGCAGTTACTCGTCCAGGGAGCAGTTCTTC,CASSYSSREQFF,many,NA,TRBJ2-1,TRBV6-6
TGTGCCACCAGTGATACCCGGGACGTCCGCTCTGGGGCCAACGTCCTGACTTTC,CATSDTRDVRSGANVLTF,many,NA,TRBJ2-6,TRBV24-1
TGTGCCAGCAGCTCCTACGGTGCCTATGGCTACACCTTC,CASSSYGAYGYTF,many,NA,TRBJ1-2,TRBV7-8
TGCGCCAGCAGCTTGGAGGGAGGGCGAGAAGGAGGTGCTGGCTACACCTTC,CASSLEGGREGGAGYTF,NA,NA,TRBJ1-2,TRBV5-1
TGTGCCAGCAGTTATCCGCGGGGTGCCTACGAGCAGTACTTC,CASSYPRGAYEQYF,few,NA,TRBJ2-7,TRBV6-6
TGTGCCAGTAGTTTTGGGACAAATGGCTATCGCTACACCTTC,CASSFGTNGYRYTF,NA,NA,TRBJ1-2,TRBV27
TGTGCCAGCAGGCCCACAGGCTTTGGGGCCAACGTCCTGACTTTC,CASRPTGFGANVLTF,many,NA,TRBJ2-6,TRBV28
TGTGCCAGCAGTGCTAGGGCCGTAAAAGAGACCCAGTACTTC,CASSARAVKETQYF,many,NA,TRBJ2-5,TRBV6-1
TGTGCCAGCAGCCAAGGACAGGGGAAATACAATGAGCAGGTCTTC,CASSQGQGKYNEQVF,NA,TRBD1,TRBJ2-1,TRBV4-2
TGTGCCAGCAAGCTAGCGGGAGCCCAAGAGACCCAGTACTTC,CASKLAGAQETQYF,NA,TRBD2,TRBJ2-5,TRBV6-2/TRBV6-3
TGTGCCAGCTCACCAGGGGCAGGACCAGTCTCTGGGGCCAACGTCCTGACTTTC,CASSPGAGPVSGANVLTF,few,NA,TRBJ2-6,TRBV18
TGCAGCGTCCAAGACAGGGGGGAAACAGATACGCAGTATTTT,CSVQDRGETDTQYF,many,TRBD1,TRBJ2-3,TRBV29-1
TGTGCCAGCAGCTTCGGAACTAGCGGGAGGGCCAGGCGTAGCAATGAGCAGTTCTTC,CASSFGTSGRARRSNEQFF,many,TRBD2,TRBJ2-1,TRBV5-4
TGTGCCACCAGTGACCCGGGACAGGGGGCCGGTGGTAGTCAGCCCCAGCATTTT,CATSDPGQGAGGSQPQHF,many,TRBD1,TRBJ1-5,TRBV24-1
TGCAGCGTTGCTGGTTTGTCAGCGTACCCCTCTGGAAACACCATATATTTT,CSVAGLSAYPSGNTIYF,many,NA,TRBJ1-3,TRBV29-1
TGCAGTGCTAGAGAGCTGGGGGTGTCACCCCTCCACTTT,CSARELGVSPLHF,many,NA,TRBJ1-6,TRBV20-1
TGCGCCAGCAGCACGCCGGACGGACGACCCCATCATTTT,CASSTPDGRPHHF,NA,NA,TRBJ1-5,TRBV2
TGTGCCAGCAGTGCCGGCGGACTAGCGGAGTCCTACAATGAGCAGTTCTTC,CASSAGGLAESYNEQFF,NA,TRBD2,TRBJ2-1,TRBV6-2/TRBV6-3
TGCAGAGCTAGAGGGACAGTTAACACTGAAGCTTTCTTT,CRARGTVNTEAFF,NA,TRBD1,TRBJ1-1,TRBV20-1
TGTGCCAGCAGTGAAACTAGCGGCGAGCAGTACTTC,CASSETSGEQYF,NA,TRBD2,TRBJ2-7,TRBV28
TGTGCCACCAGTGATTCTGGGACAGGCACAGATACGCAGTATTTT,CATSDSGTGTDTQYF,many,TRBD1,TRBJ2-3,TRBV24-1
TGTGCCAGCAGCGTTCTTTCTTTTGGGACGACGAACACCGGGGAGCTGTTTTTT,CASSVLSFGTTNTGELFF,many,NA,TRBJ2-2,TRBV7-9
TGCAGTGCTAGTCCCACAGGGGGCGCCTATAATTCACCCCTCCACTTT,CSASPTGGAYNSPLHF,many,TRBD1,TRBJ1-6,TRBV20-1
TGTGCCACCAGCCCCCAGGGGGGACTAGCGGGGAGCGAGCAGTTCTTC,CATSPQGGLAGSEQFF,many,TRBD2,TRBJ2-1,TRBV15
TGTGCCAGCAGCCCCCTACGTCGAGGGGGCTTAGATTGGAGCAATCAGCCCCAGCATTTT,CASSPLRRGGLDWSNQPQHF,many,TRBD1,TRBJ1-5,TRBV3-1
TGTGCCAGCAGCCCCACTGGACAGATAAAAGAGACCCAGTACTTC,CASSPTGQIKETQYF,many,NA,TRBJ2-5,TRBV11-2
TGTGCCAGCAGTGACGGGAGGAGCGGCTACAATGAGCTGTTCTTC,CASSDGRSGYNELFF,NA,TRBD2,TRBJ2-1,TRBV6-2/TRBV6-3
TGTGCCAGCAGCTTAGTCGTTGGTCTTGGGAATGAGCAGTTCTTC,CASSLVVGLGNEQFF,many,NA,TRBJ2-1,TRBV7-9
TGTGCCAGCAGTAGAGACCAAGAGACCCAGTACTTC,CASSRDQETQYF,many,NA,TRBJ2-5,TRBV11-2
TGTGCCAGCAGTTACCATGGACGGGGACTCTACAATGAGCAGTTCTTC,CASSYHGRGLYNEQFF,many,NA,TRBJ2-1,TRBV6-2/TRBV6-3
TGTGCCAGCAGCTTCCCGGGACAGGGCGGATACGAGCAGTACTTC,CASSFPGQGGYEQYF,NA,TRBD1,TRBJ2-7,TRBV7-2
TGTGCCAGCAGCTACGAGGATCGGGTTGGCTACGAGCAGTACTTC,CASSYEDRVGYEQYF,many,NA,TRBJ2-7,TRBV7-8
TGTGCCGGCAGTTACTTGATTCGGCGCTCCAGCACAGATACGCAGTATTTT,CAGSYLIRRSSTDTQYF,NA,NA,TRBJ2-3,TRBV6-6
TGTGCCAGCAGCGTAGTCACGGTAAAGAACACTGAAGCTTTCTTT,CASSVVTVKNTEAFF,NA,NA,TRBJ1-1,TRBV9
TGTGCCAGCAGTTCACAGGGTCTAGGTGGTTGGGAGACCCAGTACTTC,CASSSQGLGGWETQYF,many,NA,TRBJ2-5,TRBV27
TGTGCCAGCAACCATACCAGGGTCGGGGAGCTGCTTTTT,CASNHTRVGELLF,many,NA,TRBJ2-2,TRBV7-6
TGTGCCAGCAGTTTCAGGGGAAGCTACAATGAGCAGTTCTTC,CASSFRGSYNEQFF,NA,NA,TRBJ2-1,TRBV28
TGTGCCAGCAGTTGGCTCCCGGCAGGGCAGGAGGTCTCTGGGGCCAACGTCCTGACTTTC,CASSWLPAGQEVSGANVLTF,many,NA,TRBJ2-6,TRBV6-2/TRBV6-3
TGCAGTGCTAGTGGCATCAAAGACCTTCCCGCGGACGAGAAGTACTTC,CSASGIKDLPADEKYF,NA,NA,TRBJ2-7,TRBV20-1
TGCGCCAGCAGCCGCTCTCCGGGACCCACTTACGAGCAGTACTTC,CASSRSPGPTYEQYF,many,NA,TRBJ2-7,TRBV5-1
TGTGCCAGCAGCTTAAAGCGGCCAGGGGATAATTCACCCCTCCACTTT,CASSLKRPGDNSPLHF,many,NA,TRBJ1-6,TRBV7-9
TGTGCCACCAGCCCCGGTCCTGCTAAGGGAATGAACACTGAAGCTTTCTTT,CATSPGPAKGMNTEAFF,many,NA,TRBJ1-1,TRBV15
TGTGCCAGCAGCTTTACGAACCTCCCCAATGAGCAGTTCTTC,CASSFTNLPNEQFF,many,NA,TRBJ2-1,TRBV5-4
TGTGCCAGCAGTTACGGGGGGAGGGCCGCCTACAATGAGCAGTTCTTC,CASSYGGRAAYNEQFF,many,TRBD2,TRBJ2-1,TRBV6-2/TRBV6-3
TGTGCCTGGAGTGAGCGGGGACGTGGTGGCTACACCTTC,CAWSERGRGGYTF,many,NA,TRBJ1-2,TRBV30
TGTGCCTGGAGTCGGAACACTGAAGCTTTCTTT,CAWSRNTEAFF,few,NA,TRBJ1-1,TRBV30